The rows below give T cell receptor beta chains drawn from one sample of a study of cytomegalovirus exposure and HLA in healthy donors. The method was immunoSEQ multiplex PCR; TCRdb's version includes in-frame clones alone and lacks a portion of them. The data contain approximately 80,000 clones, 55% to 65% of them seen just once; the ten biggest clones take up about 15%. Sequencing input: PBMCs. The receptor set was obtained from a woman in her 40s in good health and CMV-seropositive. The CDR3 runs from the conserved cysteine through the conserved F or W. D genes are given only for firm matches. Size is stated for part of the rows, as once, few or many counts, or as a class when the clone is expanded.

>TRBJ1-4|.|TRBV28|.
TGTGCCAGCAGTTTCAGACAGCTTAATGAAAAACTGTTTTTT
CASSFRQLNEKLFF
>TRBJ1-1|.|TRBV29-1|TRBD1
TGCAGCGTTCGCAGACAGGGCACTGAAGCTTTCTTT
CSVRRQGTEAFF
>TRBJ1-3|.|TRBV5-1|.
TGCGCCAGCAGCTTGGGGCCGCTTTCCTCTGGAAACACCATATATTTT
CASSLGPLSSGNTIYF
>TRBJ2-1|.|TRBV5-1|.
TGCGCCAGCAGCTTGGAACTGATACTCGCGCGTGAGCAGTTCTTC
CASSLELILAREQFF
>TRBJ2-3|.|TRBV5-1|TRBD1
TGCGCCAGCAGCCAACAGACAGGGGGCTTGACAGATACGCAGTATTTT
CASSQQTGGLTDTQYF
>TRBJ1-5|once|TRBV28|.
TGTGCCAGCAGTTTGAGTCAGGGCAATCAGCCCCAGCATTTT
CASSLSQGNQPQHF
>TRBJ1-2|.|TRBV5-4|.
TGTGCCAGCAGTGCCCCACTTAGCACCGGGGGCTACACCTTC
CASSAPLSTGGYTF
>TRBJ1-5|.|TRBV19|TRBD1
TGTGCCAGTAATCCCATCACGACAGGGAGGAATCAGCCCCAGCATTTT
CASNPITTGRNQPQHF
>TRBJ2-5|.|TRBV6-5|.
TGTGCCAGCAGTTACGGAGGACAGAAAGAGACCCAGTACTTC
CASSYGGQKETQYF
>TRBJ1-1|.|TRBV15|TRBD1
TGTGCCACCAGCAGACCGGGACAGGGGCGCACTGAAGCTTTCTTT
CATSRPGQGRTEAFF
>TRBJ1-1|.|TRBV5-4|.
TGTGCCAGCAGCTTGACTGCCCTGAACACTGAAGCTTTCTTT
CASSLTALNTEAFF
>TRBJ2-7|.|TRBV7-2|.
TGTGCCAGCAGCACTCACGGGATCTCCTACGAGCAGTACTTC
CASSTHGISYEQYF
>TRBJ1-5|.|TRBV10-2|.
TGCGCCAGCAGTTTGCAGGGGCCATTTAGCAATCAGCCCCAGCATTTT
CASSLQGPFSNQPQHF
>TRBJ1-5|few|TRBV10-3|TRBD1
TGTGCCACCCATACCGGGACAGGAAATCAGCCCCAGCATTTT
CATHTGTGNQPQHF
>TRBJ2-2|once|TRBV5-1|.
TGCGCCAGCAGCTTAACACCCGGGGAGCTGTTTTTT
CASSLTPGELFF
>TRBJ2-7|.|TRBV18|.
TGTGCCAGCTCACCTGCGCCCGGGACAACCTCCTACGAGCAGTACTTC
CASSPAPGTTSYEQYF
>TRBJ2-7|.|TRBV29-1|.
TGCAGCGTTGTCCCATACCAGACCTACGAGCAGTACTTC
CSVVPYQTYEQYF